The 10 T cell receptor beta chains listed next were all sequenced from one sample in a study of blood T cell repertoires in COVID-19. Using immunoSEQ multiplex PCR, the repertoire was profiled, and TCRdb retains in-frame clones only, with some absent. The sample lists 35,000 to 40,000 clones; roughly nine tenths were seen once. The sequencing input was peripheral blood. The receptors stem from a man in his 70s with acute or convalescent COVID-19.

The chain combines TRBV5-1 with TRBJ1-1; 7 nucleotides align to TRBD1. CDR1 SGHRS and CDR2 YFSETQ come from the germline V gene. The CDR3 contains 15 residues. V was pared by 4 bases and J by 4 bases, with 10 bases of the junction left unmatched. DNA of the CDR3: TGCGCCAGCAGCGGGGGACAGACTTTAGGCACTGAAGCTTTCTTT. Protein sequence: CASSGGQTLGTEAFF.

V usage is TRBV24-1 and J usage is TRBJ2-5, with D possibly being TRBD1 (6 bases). CDR1 is KGHDR, CDR2 SFDVKD, per germline. Trimming shortened V by 3 bases and J by 5 bases, and 15 bases separated the two germline ends. The CDR3 runs 15 residues. This CDR3 reads CATSDKQGVGETQYF. The CDR3, as DNA: TGTGCCACCAGTGATAAACAGGGAGTAGGTGAGACCCAGTACTTC.

CDR3 protein: CASSLHRGSYNEQFF. The CDR3, as DNA: TGCGCCAGCAGCTTGCACAGGGGTTCCTACAATGAGCAGTTCTTC. The V call is TRBV5-1, the J call TRBJ2-1, with 7 bases aligning to TRBD1. The CDR3 loop spans 15 amino acids. J was trimmed by 1 base and V by 1 base; bases with no gene match: 2. Germline V gene sequence: CDR1 SGHRS, CDR2 YFSETQ.

This clone was detected only a few times. The rearrangement joins TRBV7-3 to TRBJ2-5; no definite D call. Germline-derived CDR1 and CDR2 are SGHTA and FQGTGA. The CDR3 is 13 amino acids. V lost 1 base and J lost 2, with 5 bases in between. CDR3: CASSLNRQETQYF. The CDR3 DNA reads TGTGCCAGCAGCTTAAATCGGCAAGAGACCCAGTACTTC.

The rearrangement joins TRBV29-1 to TRBJ1-1, with D possibly TRBD1 on 6 matching bases. CDR1 is SQVTM and CDR2 is ANQGSEA in the germline V gene. The CDR3 is made up of 13 amino acids. V was pared by 6 bases and J by 4 bases, with 15 bases between. DNA for the CDR3: TGCAGCGTCCAGGGGACAAGAAGCACTGAAGCTTTCTTT. Residues: CSVQGTRSTEAFF.

The chain uses TRBV7-9 and TRBJ2-5, with D perhaps matching TRBD2 (5 bases). The CDR3 has 16 amino acids. CDR1 and CDR2 (germline): SEHNR, FQNEAQ (reference sequence). V was trimmed by 0 bases and J by 5 bases, leaving 16 bases between them. The CDR3 DNA sequence: TGTGCCAGCAGCTTAGCGAACGTCCTCCCGGGGGAGACCCAGTACTTC. Encoded protein: CASSLANVLPGETQYF.

The chain is built from TRBV5-8 and TRBJ1-3; D is unclear. CDR3 length: 13 amino acids. V was cut by 2 bases and J by 0 bases, with 3 bases left in between. Germline values: CDR1 SGHTS, CDR2 YDEGEE. CDR3 in amino acids: CASSFISGNTIYF. CDR3 nucleotide sequence: TGTGCCAGCAGCTTCATCTCTGGAAACACCATATATTTT.

The V call is TRBV19, the J call TRBJ1-5; 10 bases agree with TRBD1. V lost 3 bases, J lost 7 bases, and 12 bases stayed unmatched. Germline CDR1 LNHDA, CDR2 SQIVND (reference sequence). The CDR3 is made up of 17 amino acids. Here the CDR3 reads CASSIDPGQGPGQPQHF. CDR3 sequence (DNA): TGTGCCAGTAGTATCGATCCGGGACAGGGGCCGGGGCAGCCCCAGCATTTT.

The chain is built from TRBV11-2 and TRBJ2-5; D gene uncertain. This CDR3 is built from 15 residues. Trimming took off 3 bases at V and 1 base at J, with 12 bases between the two ends. Germline V gene lookup returns CDR1 SGHAT and CDR2 FQNNGV. CDR3 sequence reads: CASSLSGIGQETQYF. CDR3 DNA: TGTGCCAGCAGCTTGTCAGGTATCGGCCAAGAGACCCAGTACTTC. The variable domain in full, with the rest retrieved from reference TRBV11-2 and TRBJ2-5, is EAGVAQSPRYKIIEKRQSVAFWCNPISGHATLYWYQQILGQGPKLLIQFQNNGVVDDSQLPKDRFSAERLKGVDSTLKIQPAKLEDSAVYLCASSLSGIGQETQYFGPGTRLLVL.

The chain uses TRBV7-9 and TRBJ1-3; 8 positions agree with TRBD1. CDR1 is SEHNR and CDR2 is FQNEAQ in the germline V gene (reference sequence). CDR3 length: 15 residues. With 4 bases clipped from V and 2 bases from J, the junction kept 4 bases outside the gene matches. This CDR3 is CASSSQGAPGNTIYF. As DNA, the CDR3 is TGTGCCAGCAGCTCCCAGGGGGCGCCTGGAAACACCATATATTTT.